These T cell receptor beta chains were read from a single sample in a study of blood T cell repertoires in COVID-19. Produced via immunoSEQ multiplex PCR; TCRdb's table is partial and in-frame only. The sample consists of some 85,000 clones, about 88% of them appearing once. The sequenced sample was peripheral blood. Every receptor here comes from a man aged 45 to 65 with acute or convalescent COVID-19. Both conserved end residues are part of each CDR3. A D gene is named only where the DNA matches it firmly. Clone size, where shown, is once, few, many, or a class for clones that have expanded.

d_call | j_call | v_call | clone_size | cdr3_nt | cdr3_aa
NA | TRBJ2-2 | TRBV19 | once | TGTGCCAGTAGTATAGTGAGCGGCGCGAACACCGGGGAGCTGTTTTTT | CASSIVSGANTGELFF
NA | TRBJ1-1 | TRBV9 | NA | TGTGCCAGCAGCGTAGATGGCGGGAGAAACACTGAAGCTTTCTTT | CASSVDGGRNTEAFF
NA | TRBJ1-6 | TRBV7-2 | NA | TGTGCCAGCAGCTTAACGGGCAGGGGCTCCTATAATTCACCCCTCCACTTT | CASSLTGRGSYNSPLHF
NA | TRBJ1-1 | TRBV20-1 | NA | TGCAGTGCTATTCTGCGAGGGGAAGCTTTCTTT | CSAILRGEAFF
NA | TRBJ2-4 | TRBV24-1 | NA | TGTGCCACCAGTGATTACAGCCACAAAAACATTCAGTACTTC | CATSDYSHKNIQYF
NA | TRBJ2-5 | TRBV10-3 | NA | TGTGCCATCAGTGAGGTGGGGGGGCGCCAAGAGACCCAGTACTTC | CAISEVGGRQETQYF
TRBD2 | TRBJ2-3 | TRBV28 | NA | TGTGCCAGCACGACTAGCGGGGCTAGCACAGATACGCAGTATTTT | CASTTSGASTDTQYF
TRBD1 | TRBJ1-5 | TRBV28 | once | TGTGCCAGCGCCATCGGACAGGGGGGTCAGCCCCAGCATTTT | CASAIGQGGQPQHF
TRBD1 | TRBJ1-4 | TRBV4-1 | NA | TGCGCCAGCGGGACAGGGCTTGGAAAACTGTTTTTT | CASGTGLGKLFF
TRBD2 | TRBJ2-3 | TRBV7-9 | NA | TGTGCCAGCAGCCCCTCCCTCACTAGCGCTGGCACAGATACGCAGTATTTT | CASSPSLTSAGTDTQYF
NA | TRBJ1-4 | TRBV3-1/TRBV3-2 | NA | TGTGCCAGCAGTCAAATCCAGGGCGTCGGTTCGCCTAATGAAAAACTGTTTTTT | CASSQIQGVGSPNEKLFF
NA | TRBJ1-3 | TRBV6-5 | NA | TGTGCCAGCAGGACACAGGAGACCTCTGGAAACACCATATATTTT | CASRTQETSGNTIYF
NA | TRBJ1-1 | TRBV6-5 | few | TGTGCCAGCCAACTCCGGGGAGGGGACACTGAAGCTTTCTTT | CASQLRGGDTEAFF
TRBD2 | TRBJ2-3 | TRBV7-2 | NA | TGTGCCAGCAGCGCGGGACTAGTAGCAGATACGCAGTATTTT | CASSAGLVADTQYF
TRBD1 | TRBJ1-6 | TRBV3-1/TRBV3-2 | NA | TGTGCCAGCAGCCCGGACAGGAATTCACCCCTCCACTTT | CASSPDRNSPLHF
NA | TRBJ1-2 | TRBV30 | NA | TGTGCCTGGGTTTATGGTCGGAGAGGCTACACCTTC | CAWVYGRRGYTF
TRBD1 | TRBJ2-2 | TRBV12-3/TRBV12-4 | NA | TGTGCCAGCAGGGCAGGGGGCGGCGGGGAGCTGTTTTTT | CASRAGGGGELFF
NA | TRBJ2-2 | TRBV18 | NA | TGTGCCAGCTCACCACGAGGGAACACCGGGGAGCTGTTTTTT | CASSPRGNTGELFF
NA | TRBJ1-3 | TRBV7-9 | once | TGTGCCAGCAGTCAGACGCGGGAAAACACCATATATTTT | CASSQTRENTIYF
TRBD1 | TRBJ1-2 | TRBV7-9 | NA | TGTGCCAGCAGCCCAAAAACAGACAGGGGCTCTGGCTACACCTTC | CASSPKTDRGSGYTF
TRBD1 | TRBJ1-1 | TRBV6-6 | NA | TGTGCCAGCAGTGCTGCGGGGACAGGATATGAAGCTTTCTTT | CASSAAGTGYEAFF
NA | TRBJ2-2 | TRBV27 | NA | TGTGCCAGCACCCCCTGGGGGGGGCCGGGCACCGGGGAGCTGTTTTTT | CASTPWGGPGTGELFF
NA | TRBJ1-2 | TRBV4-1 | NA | TGCGCCAGCAGCCCGACTTTGTCGGGAGGGGCCATGGGAGACTATGGCTACACCTTC | CASSPTLSGGAMGDYGYTF
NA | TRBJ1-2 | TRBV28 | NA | TGTGCCAGCAGTGGGTCCAACCTCCGGGAATTTTATGGCTACACCTTC | CASSGSNLREFYGYTF
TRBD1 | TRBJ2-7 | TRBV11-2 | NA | TGTGCCAGCAGCCGGAGGACAGGGGGCAACGACGAGCAGTACTTC | CASSRRTGGNDEQYF
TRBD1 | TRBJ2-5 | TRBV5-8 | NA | TGTGCCAGCAGCTTGAACAGCGACCCAGGGGGCCAGTACTTC | CASSLNSDPGGQYF
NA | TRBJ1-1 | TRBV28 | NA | TGTGCCAGCATTACGACAGGCGGAAACACTGAAGCTTTCTTT | CASITTGGNTEAFF
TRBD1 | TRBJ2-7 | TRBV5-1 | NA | TGCGCCAGCAGCTTGTCCGGGACAGGATCCTACGAGCAGTACTTC | CASSLSGTGSYEQYF
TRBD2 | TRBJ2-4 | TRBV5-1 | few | TGCGCCAGCAGCTTGGTCGCCTCCGGGGGGATTCAGTACTTC | CASSLVASGGIQYF
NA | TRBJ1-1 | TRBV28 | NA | TGTGCCAGCAGTTTGGGGGGGAACACTGAAGCTTTCTTT | CASSLGGNTEAFF
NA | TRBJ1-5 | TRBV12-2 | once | TGTGCAAGTCGCACAAGGGAGAGGAGCAATCAGCCCCAGCATTTT | CASRTRERSNQPQHF
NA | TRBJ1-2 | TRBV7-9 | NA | TGTGCCAGCAGGGCTACAGGGCCTGATGGCTACACCTTC | CASRATGPDGYTF
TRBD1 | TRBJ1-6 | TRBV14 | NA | TGTGCCAGCAGCCAGCGGACAGGGGTAGATTCACCCCTCCACTTT | CASSQRTGVDSPLHF